These 10 T cell receptor beta chains originate from one sample sequenced in a study of blood T cell repertoires in COVID-19 (TCRdb year 2020). Libraries were built with the immunoSEQ multiplex PCR assay. Not all clones reach the TCRdb copy of this immuneACCESS table, which keeps in-frame sequences only. Checked studies attribute under half of the gap to unresolved V genes and leave the rest unexplained. This sample lists 150,000 to 200,000 clones; about 74% were detected once. Of the sample, roughly 8% is held by the ten largest clones. What was sequenced was peripheral blood. These TCRs come from a man in his sixties with acute or convalescent COVID-19.

J is TRBJ1-4 and V is TRBV2, with TRBD1 identical over 8 bases. V lost 9 bases to trimming and J lost 5 bases; unmatched junction nucleotides: 8. The CDR3 has 14 residues. Germline CDR1 SNHLY, CDR2 FYNNEI. CDR3 sequence (DNA): TGTGCCAGTCACCACAGGGGGTTGAATGAAAAACTGTTTTTT. Its translation is CASHHRGLNEKLFF.

V is TRBV30 and J is TRBJ1-2, with TRBD1 as a possible D gene (5 bases). The CDR3 has 12 residues. V was pared by 5 bases and J by 8 bases, with 15 bases between. Germline assignment: CDR1 GTSNPN and CDR2 SVGIG (reference sequence). CDR3 residues: CAWGHGGEGYTF. DNA of the CDR3: TGTGCCTGGGGTCACGGGGGAGAGGGCTACACCTTC.

The V call is TRBV7-2, the J call TRBJ1-2, with 8 nucleotides matching TRBD1. Germline V gives CDR1 SGHTA, CDR2 FQGNSA. V was clipped by 7 bases and J by 5 bases; unmatched bases: 6. This CDR3 comprises 13 residues. This CDR3 reads CASTPGQGYGYTF. CDR3 nucleotides: TGTGCCAGCACGCCAGGACAGGGTTATGGCTACACCTTC.

The V gene is TRBV7-2, the J gene TRBJ1-5; D is unclear. V lost 0 bases, J lost 4 bases, and 16 bases lay in between. This CDR3 region has 17 residues. CDR1 is SGHTA, CDR2 FQGNSA, per germline. For the CDR3, the DNA is TGTGCCAGCAGCTTAGCGACATTGAGGGTGATTAATCAGCCCCAGCATTTT. Its translation: CASSLATLRVINQPQHF.

The gene calls are TRBV5-5 and TRBJ1-4; 7 bases line up with TRBD1. V was clipped by 4 bases and J by 6 bases; unmatched bases: 6. Germline loops: CDR1 SGHKS, CDR2 YYEKEE (reference sequence). The CDR3 totals 14 residues. This CDR3 reads CASSPEGGHEKLFF. The CDR3 DNA reads as TGTGCCAGCAGCCCGGAAGGGGGCCATGAAAAACTGTTTTTT.

This chain connects TRBV6-6 to TRBJ1-2; D ambiguous. Trimming stripped 6 bases from V and 1 base from J, with 3 bases between. This CDR3 spans 11 amino acids. CDR1 MNHNY and CDR2 SVGAGI come from the germline V gene (reference sequence). The CDR3 region is CASSFNYGYTF. For the CDR3, the DNA is TGTGCCAGCAGCTTTAACTATGGCTACACCTTC.

This clone was picked up a small number of times. The chain uses TRBV6-1 and TRBJ1-1; the match to TRBD1 covers 8 bases. Germline loops: CDR1 MNHNS, CDR2 SASEGT. The J segment lost 1 base and the V segment lost 3 bases, leaving 1 base of the junction unmatched. The CDR3 extends over 14 amino acids. In nucleotides, the CDR3 is TGTGCCAGCAGTGATCAGGGGGCGAACACTGAAGCTTTCTTT. It is translated as CASSDQGANTEAFF.

The chain couples TRBV5-4 to TRBJ2-7; 9 bases are a match to TRBD1. CDR1 is SGHNT, CDR2 YYREEE, per germline (reference sequence). This CDR3 contains 15 residues. V was pared by 4 bases and J by 2 bases, with 7 bases of the junction left unmatched. The CDR3 nucleotides are TGTGCCAGCAGCCTCCGGACAGGGGTAGCCTACGAGCAGTACTTC. Its protein is CASSLRTGVAYEQYF.

This clone was seen a single time. The chain couples TRBV11-2 to TRBJ2-1; a weak D match, TRBD1 (6 bases). The CDR3 runs to 15 residues. V was cut by 5 bases and J by 6 bases, with 17 bases left in between. Germline loops: CDR1 SGHAT, CDR2 FQNNGV. CDR3 amino acids: CASSPTSQGINEQFF. The DNA for the CDR3 is TGTGCCAGCAGCCCAACGTCACAGGGTATCAATGAGCAGTTCTTC.

This chain connects TRBV27 to TRBJ2-4; maybe TRBD2 (6 bases). The V end lost 2 bases, the J end lost 5 bases, and 13 bases lay between the germline ends. The CDR3 totals 15 residues. The V gene's germline CDR1 is MNHEY and CDR2 SMNVEV (reference sequence). The CDR3 nucleotides are TGTGCCAGCAGTTTACAGTGGGGACTCCAAAACATTCAGTACTTC. Translating gives CASSLQWGLQNIQYF.